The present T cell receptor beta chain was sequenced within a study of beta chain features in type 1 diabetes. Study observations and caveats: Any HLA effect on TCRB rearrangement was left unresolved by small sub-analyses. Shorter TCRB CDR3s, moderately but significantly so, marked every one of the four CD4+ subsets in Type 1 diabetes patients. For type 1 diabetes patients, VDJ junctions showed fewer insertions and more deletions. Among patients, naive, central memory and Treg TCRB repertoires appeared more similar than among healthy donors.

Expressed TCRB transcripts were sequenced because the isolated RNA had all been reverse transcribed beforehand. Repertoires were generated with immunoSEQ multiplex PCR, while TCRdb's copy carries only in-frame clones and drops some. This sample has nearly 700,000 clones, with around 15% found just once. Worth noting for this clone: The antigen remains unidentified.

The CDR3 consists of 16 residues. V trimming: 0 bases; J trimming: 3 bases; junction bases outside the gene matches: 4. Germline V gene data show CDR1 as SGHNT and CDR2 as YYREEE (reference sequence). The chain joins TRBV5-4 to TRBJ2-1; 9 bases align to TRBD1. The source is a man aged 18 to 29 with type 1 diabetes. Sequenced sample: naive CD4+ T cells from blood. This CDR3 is CASSLGGTGIYNEQFF. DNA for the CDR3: TGTGCCAGCAGCTTGGGCGGGACAGGGATCTACAATGAGCAGTTCTTC.